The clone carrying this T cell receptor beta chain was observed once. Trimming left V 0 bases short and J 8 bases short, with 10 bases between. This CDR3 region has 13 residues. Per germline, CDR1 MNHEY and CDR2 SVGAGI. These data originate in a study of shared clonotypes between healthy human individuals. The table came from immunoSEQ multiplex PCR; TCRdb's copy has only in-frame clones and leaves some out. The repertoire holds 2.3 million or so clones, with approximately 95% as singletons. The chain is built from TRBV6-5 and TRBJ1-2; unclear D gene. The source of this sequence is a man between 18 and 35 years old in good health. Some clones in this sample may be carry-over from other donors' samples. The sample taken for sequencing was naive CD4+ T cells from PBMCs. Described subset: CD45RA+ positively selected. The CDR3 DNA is TGTGCCAGCAGTTACTCGATGACGGCAGGCTACACCTTC. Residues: CASSYSMTAGYTF.